A selection of T cell receptor beta chains follows, all from one sample in a study of T cell responses to AZD1222 COVID-19 vaccine. The data were produced by immunoSEQ multiplex PCR, yet TCRdb's version contains in-frame clones alone and is incomplete. The data show just under 75,000 clones, with roughly 75% seen just once and around 50% held by the top ten. The sample here was peripheral blood, taken 28 days after the second AZD1222 dose. The receptor set was obtained from an adult who received the AZD1222 COVID-19 vaccine. Both conserved end residues are part of each CDR3. D genes are given only for firm matches. Size is omitted from some rows. Given values are once, few, many or a class for expanded clones.

D gene: NA; V gene: TRBV7-2; J gene: TRBJ1-4; clone size: few; CDR3 DNA: TGTGCCAGCAGCTCCGCAGGGAGGGAAAAACTGTTTTTT; CDR3 protein: CASSSAGREKLFF
D gene: NA; V gene: TRBV18; J gene: TRBJ2-5; clone size: NA; CDR3 DNA: TGTGCCAGCGCCACTAGGACAGATCAAGAGACCCAGTACTTC; CDR3 protein: CASATRTDQETQYF
D gene: TRBD2; V gene: TRBV4-3; J gene: TRBJ2-1; clone size: NA; CDR3 DNA: TGCGCCAGCAGCCTCGTGGTGGCGGGACTAGTCTGGTTCTTC; CDR3 protein: CASSLVVAGLVWFF
D gene: TRBD1; V gene: TRBV5-1; J gene: TRBJ1-2; clone size: NA; CDR3 DNA: TGCGCCAGCAGCTCACAGGGGGCTGACTATGGCTACACCTTC; CDR3 protein: CASSSQGADYGYTF
D gene: TRBD2; V gene: TRBV6-5; J gene: TRBJ2-1; clone size: NA; CDR3 DNA: TGTGCCAGCCAGGCGGGACTAGCGGTCAATGAGCAGTTCTTC; CDR3 protein: CASQAGLAVNEQFF
D gene: NA; V gene: TRBV21-1; J gene: TRBJ2-7; clone size: NA; CDR3 DNA: TGTGCCAGCAGCAAAGCGCAGGTGGGAGGTAGGGGTAAGCTCGACGAGCAGTACTTC; CDR3 protein: CASSKAQVGGRGKLDEQYF
D gene: TRBD2; V gene: TRBV7-9; J gene: TRBJ2-1; clone size: NA; CDR3 DNA: TGTGCCAGCAGCGTTGACGTACGGGAGGTCTCCTACAATGAGCAGTTCTTC; CDR3 protein: CASSVDVREVSYNEQFF
D gene: NA; V gene: TRBV28; J gene: TRBJ1-3; clone size: once; CDR3 DNA: TGTGCCACTTACACGGCGAACACCATATATTTT; CDR3 protein: CATYTANTIYF
D gene: NA; V gene: TRBV7-9; J gene: TRBJ1-2; clone size: NA; CDR3 DNA: TGTGCCAGCAGCTTAGGGGCAACGATAGGCTACACCTTC; CDR3 protein: CASSLGATIGYTF
D gene: NA; V gene: TRBV19; J gene: TRBJ2-3; clone size: NA; CDR3 DNA: TGTGCCAGTTCCGAGGGTGATACGCAGTATTTT; CDR3 protein: CASSEGDTQYF
D gene: NA; V gene: TRBV6-1; J gene: TRBJ1-4; clone size: NA; CDR3 DNA: TGTGCCAGCAGTGAAGCCCGTCCCGTGGGAAAACTGTTTTTT; CDR3 protein: CASSEARPVGKLFF
D gene: NA; V gene: TRBV6-5; J gene: TRBJ1-2; clone size: NA; CDR3 DNA: TGTGCCAGCAGTTACCCCCTCAGACACCGCGGCTACACCTTC; CDR3 protein: CASSYPLRHRGYTF
D gene: NA; V gene: TRBV6-6; J gene: TRBJ2-7; clone size: NA; CDR3 DNA: TGTGCCAGCAGACAGACAGCCCAGGGCTACGAGCAGTACTTC; CDR3 protein: CASRQTAQGYEQYF
D gene: NA; V gene: TRBV6-5; J gene: TRBJ1-6; clone size: NA; CDR3 DNA: TGTGCCAGCAGTTACTCATTTAGGGATTCACCCCTCCACTTT; CDR3 protein: CASSYSFRDSPLHF
D gene: NA; V gene: TRBV7-3; J gene: TRBJ2-1; clone size: NA; CDR3 DNA: TGTGCCAGCAGCTTAAACCCCCGGGGCGAGCAGTTCTTC; CDR3 protein: CASSLNPRGEQFF
D gene: NA; V gene: TRBV7-9; J gene: TRBJ2-3; clone size: NA; CDR3 DNA: TGTGCCAGCAGCTTATTGGGGGGGGGCGAAGATACGCAGTATTTT; CDR3 protein: CASSLLGGGEDTQYF
D gene: TRBD2; V gene: TRBV19; J gene: TRBJ2-5; clone size: NA; CDR3 DNA: TGTGCCAGTAGTCAGCGGGGGGGGGCCTACCAAGAGACCCAGTACTTC; CDR3 protein: CASSQRGGAYQETQYF
D gene: TRBD1; V gene: TRBV28; J gene: TRBJ1-4; clone size: NA; CDR3 DNA: TGTGCCAGCAGTTCCGGACAGGAACGTAATGAAAAACTGTTTTTT; CDR3 protein: CASSSGQERNEKLFF
D gene: TRBD1; V gene: TRBV6-4; J gene: TRBJ1-1; clone size: NA; CDR3 DNA: TGTGCCAGCAGTGACACAGGGGGGGCCAACACTGAAGCTTTCTTT; CDR3 protein: CASSDTGGANTEAFF
D gene: TRBD1; V gene: TRBV9; J gene: TRBJ1-6; clone size: NA; CDR3 DNA: TGTGCCAGCATCCGATCGATATTCCGGGACAGGGGGAGCTCCTATAATTCACCCCTCCACTTT; CDR3 protein: CASIRSIFRDRGSSYNSPLHF
D gene: NA; V gene: TRBV7-9; J gene: TRBJ2-3; clone size: NA; CDR3 DNA: TGTGCCAGCCAATCGGGGCGGATGTGGGATACGCAGTATTTT; CDR3 protein: CASQSGRMWDTQYF
D gene: NA; V gene: TRBV19; J gene: TRBJ1-6; clone size: NA; CDR3 DNA: TGTGCCAGTAGTCCCACGGGGGGGCGGACACCCCTCCACTTT; CDR3 protein: CASSPTGGRTPLHF
D gene: TRBD1; V gene: TRBV19; J gene: TRBJ2-2; clone size: NA; CDR3 DNA: TGTGCCAGTAGTAGCTGGACAGGGATGGCCGGGGAGCTGTTTTTT; CDR3 protein: CASSSWTGMAGELFF
D gene: NA; V gene: TRBV3-1/TRBV3-2; J gene: TRBJ1-1; clone size: NA; CDR3 DNA: TGTGCCAGCAGCACGCTTGACGGGGCAGAAGCTTTCTTT; CDR3 protein: CASSTLDGAEAFF
D gene: NA; V gene: TRBV6-6; J gene: TRBJ2-2; clone size: NA; CDR3 DNA: TGTGCCAGCAGTTACTCGGGGAACCCAGGCGGGGAGCTGTTTTTT; CDR3 protein: CASSYSGNPGGELFF
D gene: TRBD2; V gene: TRBV6-6; J gene: TRBJ2-2; clone size: NA; CDR3 DNA: TGTGCCAGCACCCCGTGGACTAGAAGCACCGGGGAGCTGTTTTTT; CDR3 protein: CASTPWTRSTGELFF